What follows describes a single T cell receptor (beta chain). Its antigen is undetermined. Generated by immunoSEQ multiplex PCR, the TCRdb table keeps only in-frame clones and is missing some. The table records 30,000 to 35,000 clones, more than 80% of them present only once. The data were taken from a study of PD-1 blockade in classical Hodgkin lymphoma. All trial patients relapsed after autologous stem cell transplantation. The CD4+ T cells used were purified from thawed PBMCs through magnetic negative selection. Notes on the study in general: Exclusion applied to patients who initiated nivolumab less than 1 year following ASCT. By C4D1 there was a significant rise in CD4+ TCR diversity but not in CD8+ TCR diversity. Patients who responded completely had about the same baseline diversity as newly diagnosed patients.

The source is a human donor with classical Hodgkin lymphoma. The specimen was CD4+ T cells from blood, collected at baseline.

CDR3 in amino acids: CASSYSRVQPGYEQYF. The CDR3 DNA is TGTGCCAGCAGTTACTCTCGTGTCCAACCAGGCTACGAGCAGTACTTC. The chain carries TRBV6-5 and TRBJ2-7, with D unclear. This CDR3 has 16 residues. V was clipped by 0 bases and J by 3 bases, with 15 bases between them. The germline V gene has CDR1 MNHEY and CDR2 SVGAGI.